This entry lists 29 T cell receptor beta chains sequenced from one sample in a study of shared clonotypes between healthy human individuals. Clones were read by immunoSEQ multiplex PCR, and TCRdb kept only the in-frame ones, dropping some. The sample lists roughly 2,300,000 clones, 85% to 95% occurring once. Input material: naive CD4+ T cells from PBMCs. Subset noted: CD45RA+ positively selected. These receptor sequences come from a young man in good health. Some clones in this sample may be carry-over from other donors' samples.

V and J are TRBV4-2 and TRBJ1-1, with D unclear. Germline V lookup: CDR1 LGHNA, CDR2 YNFKEQ. There are 14 residues in the CDR3. V shed 8 bases and J shed 4 bases, with 17 bases lying between them. Here the CDR3 DNA reads TGTGCCAGCGGCCCGAGCGGCGGGGTCACTGAAGCTTTCTTT. Translating it yields CASGPSGGVTEAFF.

The gene calls are TRBV7-9 and TRBJ1-5; 9 bases agree with TRBD1. The CDR3 is 14 amino acids. Trimming at V came to 2 bases and at J to 6 bases, leaving 2 bases not matched to a gene. Per germline, CDR1 SEHNR and CDR2 FQNEAQ (reference sequence). CDR3 DNA sequence: TGTGCCAGCAGCTTACCGACAGGGGGTCAGCCCCAGCATTTT. Translation gives CASSLPTGGQPQHF.

About this clone itself: Other DNA sequences in the sample encode the same CDR3. The rearrangement joins TRBV6-5 to TRBJ1-1; no firm D call. The CDR3 totals 12 residues. CDR1 and CDR2 from the germline V gene are MNHEY and SVGAGI. Trimming removed 3 bases at V and 6 bases at J, with 8 bases between. The CDR3 reads CASSYRGAEAFF. Written as DNA, the CDR3 is TGTGCCAGCAGTTATAGAGGCGCTGAAGCTTTCTTT.

The gene calls are TRBV7-8 and TRBJ2-1; TRBD1 matches at 9 bases. The CDR3 extends over 15 amino acids. CDR1 and CDR2 from the germline V gene are SGHVS and FQNEAQ. The trim removed 1 base at V and 4 bases at J, leaving 2 bases unmatched. This CDR3 reads CASSLVTGGYNEQFF. The CDR3, as DNA: TGTGCCAGCAGCTTAGTGACAGGGGGTTACAATGAGCAGTTCTTC.

V and J are TRBV6-1 and TRBJ1-1; no firm D call. The CDR3 runs 17 residues. Per germline, CDR1 MNHNS and CDR2 SASEGT. V was clipped by 1 base and J by 4 bases, with 19 bases between them. The CDR3 reads CASSEVRIGLLGTEAFF. The CDR3 DNA sequence: TGTGCCAGCAGTGAAGTCAGGATCGGGCTTTTGGGCACTGAAGCTTTCTTT.

The genes are TRBV7-2 and TRBJ2-3, with 7 bases matching TRBD2. CDR1 is SGHTA and CDR2 is FQGNSA in the germline V gene. The ends lost 2 bases at V and 2 bases at J; junction bases unmatched: 4. CDR3 length: 15 amino acids. Here the CDR3 reads CASSLTSEATDTQYF. In DNA, the CDR3 is TGTGCCAGCAGCTTAACTAGCGAGGCCACAGATACGCAGTATTTT.

The V gene is TRBV28, the J gene TRBJ2-3; no reliable D call. Deletions cut 3 bases from V and 1 base from J, with 14 bases between. The germline gives CDR1 MDHEN, CDR2 SYDVKM. This CDR3 is 16 amino acids long. CDR3 nucleotides: TGTGCCAGCAGTTTGTCCCTCCTCCGGGGCACAGATACGCAGTATTTT. Translation gives CASSLSLLRGTDTQYF. The full variable domain, with the rest looked up from reference TRBV28 and TRBJ2-3, is DVKVTQSSRYLVKRTGEKVFLECVQDMDHENMFWYRQDPGLGLRLIYFSYDVKMKEKGDIPEGYSVSREKKERFSLILESASTNQTSMYLCASSLSLLRGTDTQYFGPGTRLTVL.

The rearrangement joins TRBV25-1 to TRBJ1-1; no firm D call. This CDR3 region has 14 residues. CDR1 and CDR2 (germline): MGHDK, SYGVNS. Trimming shortened V by 4 bases and J by 4 bases, and 13 bases separated the two germline ends. CDR3 in amino acids: CASSALQSGTEAFF. DNA for the CDR3: TGTGCCAGCAGTGCCCTCCAGAGTGGCACTGAAGCTTTCTTT.

The V call is TRBV5-1, the J call TRBJ2-7, with D possibly TRBD2 on 5 matching bases. Trimming removed 5 bases at V and 0 bases at J, with 9 bases between. Germline values: CDR1 SGHRS, CDR2 YFSETQ. This CDR3 has 13 residues. The CDR3 spells CASRGGSSYEQYF. The CDR3 DNA follows: TGCGCCAGCAGGGGCGGGTCCTCCTACGAGCAGTACTTC.

J is TRBJ1-3 and V is TRBV25-1; D uncertain. The CDR3 sequence is 16 residues long. Germline CDR1 and CDR2: MGHDK and SYGVNS. V was pared by 1 base and J by 0 bases, with 10 bases between. The CDR3 here is CASSESHTFSGNTIYF. The CDR3 DNA sequence: TGTGCCAGCAGTGAATCCCACACCTTCTCTGGAAACACCATATATTTT.

The gene calls are TRBV7-2 and TRBJ2-5; TRBD2 agrees at 11 bases. The CDR3 is made up of 16 amino acids. V lost 1 base to trimming and J lost 5 bases; unmatched junction nucleotides: 6. The germline V gene encodes CDR1 SGHTA and CDR2 FQGNSA. Here the CDR3 reads CASSLGGTSGGETQYF. In DNA form, the CDR3 reads TGTGCCAGCAGCTTAGGAGGGACTAGCGGAGGGGAGACCCAGTACTTC.

The chain has TRBV4-1 and TRBJ2-1; 9 bases agree with TRBD2. The germline gives CDR1 MGHRA, CDR2 YSYEKL. This CDR3 contains 16 residues. V lost 5 bases to trimming and J lost 6 bases; unmatched junction nucleotides: 11. CDR3 in amino acids: CASSALGLAGSNEQFF. In DNA form, the CDR3 reads TGCGCCAGCAGCGCCCTAGGGCTAGCGGGATCCAATGAGCAGTTCTTC.

This chain uses TRBV6-6 with TRBJ2-7; TRBD2 agrees at 14 bases. The CDR3 spans 16 residues. The germline gives CDR1 MNHNY, CDR2 SVGAGI (reference sequence). V lost 4 bases and J lost 5; bases outside the gene matches: 7. The CDR3 sequence is CASSSTTSGRADEQYF. CDR3 DNA sequence: TGTGCCAGCAGTTCTACGACTAGCGGGAGGGCGGACGAGCAGTACTTC.

This clone was detected only once. The chain combines TRBV9 with TRBJ2-7; TRBD1 aligns across 8 bases. The CDR3 spans 15 residues. Germline V gene lookup returns CDR1 SGDLS and CDR2 YYNGEE. V dropped 3 bases and J dropped 3; count of bases not matched to a gene: 8. CDR3 loop: CASSGTGTEVYEQYF. The CDR3 nucleotides are TGTGCCAGCAGCGGGACAGGGACTGAAGTCTACGAGCAGTACTTC.

This chain links TRBV7-9 with TRBJ2-2, with 11 positions matching TRBD2. J lost 6 bases, V lost 5 bases, and 5 bases had no gene match. The germline V gene encodes CDR1 SEHNR and CDR2 FQNEAQ (reference sequence). This CDR3 spans 15 amino acids. CDR3 sequence (DNA): TGTGCCAGCAGCCGACTAGCGGGGTTCGCCGGGGAGCTGTTTTTT. The encoded protein is CASSRLAGFAGELFF.

As concerns this clone: The identical CDR3 is also encoded by other nucleotide sequences in the sample. The CDR3 loop reads CASSQGGSTDTQYF. In nucleotides, the CDR3 is TGTGCCAGCAGCCAAGGGGGGAGCACAGATACGCAGTATTTT. This rearrangement joins TRBV4-2 to TRBJ2-3; D possibly uses TRBD1 or TRBD2 (5 bases each). The CDR3 totals 14 residues. The V end was cut by 1 base, the J end by 0 bases, with 5 bases between. Germline V CDR1 and CDR2: LGHNA, YNFKEQ.

The chain employs TRBV29-1 and TRBJ1-4; the D is unclear. Trimming removed 5 bases at V and 7 bases at J, with 20 bases between. The CDR3 loop spans 15 amino acids. Germline CDR1 and CDR2: SQVTM and ANQGSEA. CDR3 DNA sequence: TGCAGCGTTCCCGACCCGACCGTGAGGGCTGAAAAACTGTTTTTT. Residues: CSVPDPTVRAEKLFF.

This clone was picked up a small number of times. Within the sample, other DNA sequences also encode this same CDR3. The chain uses TRBV2 and TRBJ1-1; TRBD1 is a possible D gene (6 bases). Trimming left V 4 bases short and J 4 bases short, with 10 bases between. Germline CDR1 reads SNHLY; CDR2 reads FYNNEI. The CDR3 loop spans 13 amino acids. For the CDR3, the DNA is TGTGCCAGCAGTGTACAGGGAGGCACTGAAGCTTTCTTT. It yields the protein CASSVQGGTEAFF.

The V and J genes are TRBV15 and TRBJ1-2; D uncertain. The V end was cut by 5 bases, the J end by 7 bases, with 14 bases between. CDR1 and CDR2 from the germline V gene are LNHNV and YYDKDF (reference sequence). The CDR3 runs to 13 residues. The CDR3 sequence is CATSWSRAGGYTF. For the CDR3, the DNA is TGTGCCACCAGCTGGAGTAGGGCAGGTGGCTACACCTTC.

Details on this clone: At the DNA level, this CDR3 is encoded by other sequences in the same sample as well. This chain links TRBV28 with TRBJ2-3; TRBD2 might be the D (6 bases). V was shortened by 2 bases and J by 0 bases, with 9 bases between the two germline ends. Germline-derived CDR1 and CDR2 are MDHEN and SYDVKM. There are 15 residues in the CDR3. The CDR3 DNA is TGTGCCAGCAGTTTAGGAGGGACGAGCACAGATACGCAGTATTTT. Translating it yields CASSLGGTSTDTQYF.

V gene TRBV6-1 combines with J gene TRBJ2-3; D gene uncertain. Per the germline V gene, CDR1 is MNHNS and CDR2 is SASEGT. Trimming stripped 1 base from V and 1 base from J, with 9 bases between. The CDR3 consists of 15 residues. As DNA, the CDR3 is TGTGCCAGCAGTGAAGGGTCCCCTCGCACAGATACGCAGTATTTT. Translation: CASSEGSPRTDTQYF.

With respect to this clone: One end of the junction varies from germline; a read error may be responsible. The J gene is TRBJ1-1, the V gene TRBV5-5; TRBD1 agrees at 7 bases. The CDR3 has 14 residues. Germline-derived CDR1 and CDR2 are SGHKS and YYEKEE (reference sequence). This CDR3 reads CASSQGTGATEAFF. The DNA of the CDR3 is TGCGCCAGCAGTCAGGGTACAGGGGCCACTGAAGCTTTCTTT.

The chain joins TRBV4-1 to TRBJ2-5, with 12 bases fitting TRBD2. The ends lost 1 base at V and 2 bases at J; junction bases unmatched: 5. The germline CDR1 and CDR2 sequences are MGHRA and YSYEKL. CDR3 length: 17 amino acids. The CDR3 is CASSQVETSGRQETQYF. The DNA of the CDR3 is TGCGCCAGCAGCCAAGTTGAGACTAGCGGGAGACAAGAGACCCAGTACTTC.

This clone has just a few counts. This sequence joins TRBV5-1 and TRBJ1-1; 7 bases match TRBD1. The CDR3 has 15 residues. In germline, CDR1 is SGHRS, CDR2 YFSETQ. The V segment lost 5 bases and the J segment 4 bases; nucleotides outside the gene matches: 11. Here the CDR3 reads CASSMDTGAGTEAFF. CDR3 sequence (DNA): TGCGCCAGCAGTATGGATACAGGGGCTGGCACTGAAGCTTTCTTT. The whole variable domain, remainder taken from reference TRBV5-1 and TRBJ1-1, is KAGVTQTPRYLIKTRGQQVTLSCSPISGHRSVSWYQQTPGQGLQFLFEYFSETQRNKGNFPGRFSGRQFSNSRSEMNVSTLELGDSALYLCASSMDTGAGTEAFFGQGTRLTVV.

The chain carries TRBV19 and TRBJ2-7; D gene uncertain. Germline V lookup: CDR1 LNHDA, CDR2 SQIVND (reference sequence). The germline V and J ends were trimmed by 5 bases and 2 bases, with 10 bases remaining between them. The CDR3 has 13 amino acids. The CDR3 DNA reads TGTGCCAGTAGTCCCCATCTGGCCTACGAGCAGTACTTC. It translates to CASSPHLAYEQYF.

The chain recombines TRBV5-1 with TRBJ2-7, with TRBD1 matching over 12 bases. The CDR3 sequence is 16 residues long. The J segment lost 5 bases and the V segment lost 4 bases, leaving 10 bases of the junction unmatched. The germline V gene has CDR1 SGHRS and CDR2 YFSETQ. DNA of the CDR3: TGCGCCAGCAGCCCCGGGACAGGGGGCCCTGAGAACGAGCAGTACTTC. This sequence encodes CASSPGTGGPENEQYF.

This chain uses TRBV7-9 with TRBJ2-2; perhaps TRBD1 as D (5 bases). The V end was cut by 5 bases, the J end by 3 bases, with 13 bases between. Germline CDR1 SEHNR, CDR2 FQNEAQ (reference sequence). CDR3 length: 15 amino acids. The CDR3 bases are TGTGCCAGCAGCGTCACAGGTAAACACACCGGGGAGCTGTTTTTT. It specifies CASSVTGKHTGELFF.

This chain links TRBV6-1 with TRBJ1-5, with a tentative D call TRBD1 (5 bases). This CDR3 has 16 residues. Germline V gives CDR1 MNHNS, CDR2 SASEGT. With 4 bases removed from V and 6 bases from J, the gap between germline ends came to 19 bases. The CDR3 nucleotides are TGTGCCAGCAGTGCCGCGACGAGGGGCAACGGTCAGCCCCAGCATTTT. Translation: CASSAATRGNGQPQHF.

This clone was counted once. The rearrangement joins TRBV28 to TRBJ1-3, with D perhaps matching TRBD1 (5 bases). V shed 8 bases and J shed 0 bases, with 14 bases lying between them. The germline gives CDR1 MDHEN, CDR2 SYDVKM. The CDR3 extends over 15 amino acids. The CDR3 loop reads CASGRDSSSGNTIYF. The CDR3 DNA sequence: TGTGCCAGCGGCCGGGACTCGAGCTCTGGAAACACCATATATTTT.